The 32 T cell receptor beta chains below were found in one sample sequenced in a study of T cells expressing NK-cell markers. Reanalyzing the 5' RACE reads, TCRdb keeps one entry per CDR3 protein, without DNA. Its table records under 500,000 distinct CDR3 sequences. The material sequenced was blood T cells: a sorted CD56 or NKG2C T cell subset, CD4+ or CD8+ T cells, or bulk PBMC T cells (not recorded which). Receptors originate from a woman between 18 and 69 years old in good health.

The chain recombines TRBV10-2 with TRBJ1-1. This CDR3 spans 14 amino acids. Germline V gives CDR1 WSHSY, CDR2 SAAADI. The CDR3 region is CASRGPQGDTEAFF.

The chain combines TRBV12-3 or TRBV12-4 with TRBJ2-1; as DNA is missing, the TRBD2 call by TCRdb cannot be tested. The CDR3 is 15 residues long. CDR3: CASSPPGLAGGEQFF.

The gene calls are TRBV24-1 and TRBJ2-1; there is no DNA to check the TCRdb D call of TRBD1. This CDR3 contains 15 residues. Per the germline V gene, CDR1 is KGHDR and CDR2 is SFDVKD. This CDR3 is CATQKGQGSIDEQFF.

CDR3 in amino acids: CASSSTPGRQTQYF. The chain couples TRBV7-3 to TRBJ2-5; lacking DNA, the TRBD1 call made by TCRdb goes unchecked. The V gene's germline CDR1 is SGHTA and CDR2 FQGTGA. The CDR3 is made up of 14 amino acids.

V gene TRBV27 combines with J gene TRBJ2-5; TCRdb's D gene call, TRBD1, goes unchecked for lack of DNA. Per the germline V gene, CDR1 is MNHEY and CDR2 is SMNVEV (reference sequence). The CDR3 covers 15 residues. Here the CDR3 reads CASSSQQGAQETQYF.

V gene TRBV2 combines with J gene TRBJ2-3. There are 14 residues in the CDR3. Germline V lookup: CDR1 SNHLY, CDR2 FYNNEI. CDR3 in amino acids: CAGDGRRGADTQYF.

The rearrangement links TRBV12-3 or TRBV12-4 to TRBJ2-2; TCRdb proposes TRBD1, but this gene call is untestable without DNA. The CDR3 extends over 16 amino acids. CDR3 sequence: CASKPLTKTNTGELFF.

CDR3 in amino acids: CASSPIDTQYF. This chain links TRBV12-3 or TRBV12-4 with TRBJ2-3. CDR3 length: 11 residues.

J is TRBJ1-2 and V is TRBV2; there is no DNA to check the TCRdb D call of TRBD1. This CDR3 comprises 14 residues. Per the germline V gene, CDR1 is SNHLY and CDR2 is FYNNEI. The CDR3 reads CASSGQTANYGYTF.

CDR3 sequence: CASSQVRQGPESSGNTIYF. The chain combines TRBV4-3 with TRBJ1-3; TCRdb's D call of TRBD1 is untestable without DNA. Germline V gene sequence: CDR1 LGHNA, CDR2 YSLEER. The CDR3 is made up of 19 amino acids.

This chain uses TRBV20-1 with TRBJ2-5. This CDR3 is built from 12 residues. Germline V lookup: CDR1 DFQATT, CDR2 SNEGSKA (reference sequence). The CDR3 protein is CSASFGEETQYF.

The chain carries TRBV7-2 and TRBJ2-2; TCRdb's assignment of TRBD2 cannot be checked, as there is no DNA. Germline V gene lookup returns CDR1 SGHTA and CDR2 FQGNSA. The CDR3 has 16 amino acids. This CDR3 reads CASNPGGASGTGELFF.

The gene calls are TRBV7-2 and TRBJ2-1. Germline V gene sequence: CDR1 SGHTA, CDR2 FQGNSA. This CDR3 region has 16 residues. The CDR3 here is CASSFFRRNSYNEQFF.

The rearrangement links TRBV4-1 to TRBJ1-1. Germline V lookup: CDR1 MGHRA, CDR2 YSYEKL. The CDR3 loop spans 13 amino acids. CDR3 protein: CASVGLPSSEAFF.

CDR3 residues: CASSFSGPEQGNQPQHF. The chain links TRBV5-6 to TRBJ1-5; TCRdb's assignment of TRBD1 cannot be checked, as there is no DNA. CDR3 length: 17 residues. Germline V gives CDR1 SGHDT, CDR2 YYEEEE.

The chain combines TRBV18 with TRBJ2-2; the TCRdb call, TRBD1, lacks DNA for checking. Germline CDR1 and CDR2: KGHSH and LQKENI. There are 14 residues in the CDR3. The chain's CDR3 is CASSPSDRTGELFF.

The chain has TRBV20-1 and TRBJ2-1. Germline CDR1 is DFQATT and CDR2 is SNEGSKA (reference sequence). This CDR3 spans 15 amino acids. The CDR3 sequence is CSARDLGSSRDEQFF.

The V and J genes are TRBV7-3 and TRBJ2-2; the TRBD1 assignment by TCRdb is unverifiable without DNA. Germline CDR1 reads SGHTA; CDR2 reads FQGTGA. This CDR3 region has 15 residues. The CDR3 reads CASRDTGPNTGELFF.

The chain's CDR3 is CASSLSTGGGYEQYF. This rearrangement joins TRBV28 to TRBJ2-7; TCRdb calls TRBD1, which cannot be checked without DNA. The CDR3 sequence is 15 residues long. CDR1 and CDR2 (germline): MDHEN, SYDVKM.

This chain joins TRBV29-1 and TRBJ2-1. Germline V CDR1 and CDR2: SQVTM, ANQGSEA. This CDR3 is 12 amino acids long. CDR3 residues: CSVVFRYNEQFF.

The chain joins TRBV30 to TRBJ1-1. CDR1 is GTSNPN, CDR2 SVGIG, per germline (reference sequence). This CDR3 has 12 residues. CDR3 residues: CAWSVGQTEAFF.

The chain uses TRBV4-3 and TRBJ2-5. This CDR3 is built from 15 residues. Germline loops: CDR1 LGHNA, CDR2 YSLEER. CDR3 residues: CASSQVLGSEETQYF.

The chain is built from TRBV18 and TRBJ2-7; TCRdb proposes TRBD1, but this gene call is untestable without DNA. Looked up from germline, CDR1 is KGHSH and CDR2 is LQKENI. The CDR3 totals 14 residues. This chain's CDR3 is CASSPRGRVGEQYF.

The chain joins TRBV5-1 to TRBJ2-2; TCRdb indicates TRBD2, and absent DNA this call remains unverified. Germline CDR1 and CDR2: SGHRS and YFSETQ. CDR3 length: 16 amino acids. CDR3 amino acids: CASSGQAGLATGELFF.

V is TRBV5-4 and J is TRBJ2-3; TCRdb indicates TRBD1, and absent DNA this call remains unverified. The CDR3 length is 16 residues. In germline, CDR1 is SGHNT, CDR2 YYREEE (reference sequence). The CDR3 is CASSFLTGGSTDTQYF.

The chain combines TRBV12-3 or TRBV12-4 with TRBJ2-3; as DNA is missing, the TRBD1 call by TCRdb cannot be tested. The CDR3 is 15 amino acids. This CDR3 is CASTPHRGYTDTQYF.

This sequence joins TRBV19 and TRBJ2-1; TCRdb calls TRBD2, which cannot be checked without DNA. The CDR3 is made up of 14 amino acids. Germline V gene sequence: CDR1 LNHDA, CDR2 SQIVND (reference sequence). The chain's CDR3 is CASSGGGRVDEQFF.

This chain links TRBV10-3 with TRBJ1-3. The CDR3 is 14 residues long. The germline V gene has CDR1 ENHRY and CDR2 SYGVKD. The CDR3 protein is CAAQWSSWGNTIYF.

The CDR3 sequence is CSARDSGREKLFF. The V gene is TRBV20-1, the J gene TRBJ1-4; the D gene TCRdb calls, TRBD1, cannot be checked with no DNA. Germline lookup yields CDR1 DFQATT and CDR2 SNEGSKA (reference sequence). This CDR3 has 13 amino acids.

The chain joins TRBV4-2 to TRBJ2-1. The CDR3 covers 15 residues. Germline lookup yields CDR1 LGHNA and CDR2 YNFKEQ. Here the CDR3 reads CASSQTGATDNEQFF.

V is TRBV7-2 and J is TRBJ2-1; TCRdb returns TRBD2, unconfirmable since there is no DNA. CDR1 is SGHTA, CDR2 FQGNSA, per germline. The CDR3 is made up of 16 amino acids. CDR3 loop: CASSLRVGIRYNEQFF.

The genes are TRBV25-1 and TRBJ1-2; TCRdb returns TRBD1, unconfirmable since there is no DNA. Germline CDR1 MGHDK, CDR2 SYGVNS. This CDR3 comprises 16 residues. This CDR3 is CASSEEGRQGIYGYTF.